This T cell receptor (beta chain) was captured in a study of T cells in Graves' hyperthyroidism and ophthalmopathy. Study-wide results and caveats: Among clonotypes expanded in thyroid above 0.001, most were also found in blood.

This clonotype was found many times. Its antigen is unidentified. Hyperthyroidism in the patients, aged 18 to 65, was newly diagnosed and under 2 months in duration. Based on clinical symptoms, serum thyroxine and TRAb, thyroid ultrasound and orbital computed tomography, diagnoses were reached. PBMCs were collected from an approximately 9.4 ml volume of fresh peripheral blood. Regions amplified from RNA transcripts were the TCR beta CDR3 regions. The TCR CDR3 first-round RT-PCR relied on the HTBI primer set. MiXCR, applied by TCRdb to the multiplex PCR reads, yields one record per CDR3 protein. The profile shows fewer than 600,000 distinct CDR3 sequences, about 14% of them singletons. Sequencing used blood. This receptor was identified in a woman aged 40 to 55 with Graves' hyperthyroidism.

CDR3 DNA sequence: TGTGCCAGCAGTTTAGAATGGGGAAAACCGGGACAAATTCAAGAGACCCAGTACTTC. Amino acids: CASSLEWGKPGQIQETQYF. The J gene is TRBJ2-5, the V gene TRBV12-3 or TRBV12-4; tentative D call: TRBD1 (6 bases). CDR3 length: 19 amino acids. Trimming left V 1 base short and J 2 bases short, with 23 bases between.